This T cell receptor (beta chain) was identified during a study of regulatory T cells in long-lasting Graves disease. Assembly of TCR beta libraries relied on iRepertoire HTBI primers together with Arm-PCR of CDR3 regions. One entry per CDR3 protein results from TCRdb running MiXCR on the multiplex PCR reads. The data contain roughly 560,000 distinct CDR3 sequences, about 16% of them singletons. Germline lookup yields CDR1 SGHNT and CDR2 YENEEA. The CDR3 totals 15 residues. Time point in this sample: newly diagnosed GD, antithyroid drugs for less than 3 months. Extracted PBMC RNA gave rise to the TCR library. This clonotype was seen at least ten times. These data were also filed under a second study, of T cells in Graves' hyperthyroidism and ophthalmopathy. That work adds: If no ophthalmopathy progression occurred within 18 months, Graves' hyperthyroidism was stable. Clinicians diagnosed patients from clinical symptoms, serum thyroxine and TRAb, thyroid ultrasound and orbital computed tomography. The HTBI primer set drove a first-round RT-PCR of the TCR CDR3.

The chain combines TRBV11-3 with TRBJ2-1, with TRBD1 matching over 8 bases. Matching the DNA end better, TRBJ2-5 makes the J call doubtful. The input for sequencing was peripheral blood mononuclear cells (PBMCs), taken at new diagnosis, from a patient treated with antithyroid drugs. This sequence was found in a woman aged 35-65 years with Graves disease. CDR3 in DNA: TGTGCCAGCAGCTCTCGGACAGGGCAGCGAGAGACCCAGTACTTC. It is translated as CASSSRTGQRETQYF.